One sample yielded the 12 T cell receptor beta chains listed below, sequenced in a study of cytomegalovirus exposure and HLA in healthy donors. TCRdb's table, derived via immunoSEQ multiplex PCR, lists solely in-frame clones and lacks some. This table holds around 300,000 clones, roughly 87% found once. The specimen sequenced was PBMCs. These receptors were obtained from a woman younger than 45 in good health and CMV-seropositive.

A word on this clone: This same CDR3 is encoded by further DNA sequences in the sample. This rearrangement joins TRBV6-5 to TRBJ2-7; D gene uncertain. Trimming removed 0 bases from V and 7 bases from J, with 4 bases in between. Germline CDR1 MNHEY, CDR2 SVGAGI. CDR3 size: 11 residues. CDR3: CASSYSGEQYF. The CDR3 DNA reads TGTGCCAGCAGTTACTCGGGGGAGCAGTACTTC.

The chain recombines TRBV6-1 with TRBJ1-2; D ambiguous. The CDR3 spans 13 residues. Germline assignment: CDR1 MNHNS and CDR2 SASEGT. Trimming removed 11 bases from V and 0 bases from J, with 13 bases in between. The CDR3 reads CAASPVPNYGYTF. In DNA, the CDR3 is TGTGCCGCCTCTCCGGTCCCTAACTATGGCTACACCTTC.

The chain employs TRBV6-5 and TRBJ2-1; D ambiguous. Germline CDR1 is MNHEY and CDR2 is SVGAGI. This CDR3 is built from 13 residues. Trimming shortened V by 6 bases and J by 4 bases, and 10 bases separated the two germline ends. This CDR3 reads CASSPDEYNEQFF. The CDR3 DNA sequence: TGTGCCAGCAGCCCAGACGAATACAATGAGCAGTTCTTC.

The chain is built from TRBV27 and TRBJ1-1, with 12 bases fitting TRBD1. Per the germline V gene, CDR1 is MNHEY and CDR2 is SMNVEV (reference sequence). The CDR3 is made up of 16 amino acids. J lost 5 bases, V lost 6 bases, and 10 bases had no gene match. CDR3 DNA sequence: TGTGCCAGCAGCGCCGGGACAGGGGGCGTGCGAACTGAAGCTTTCTTT. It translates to CASSAGTGGVRTEAFF.

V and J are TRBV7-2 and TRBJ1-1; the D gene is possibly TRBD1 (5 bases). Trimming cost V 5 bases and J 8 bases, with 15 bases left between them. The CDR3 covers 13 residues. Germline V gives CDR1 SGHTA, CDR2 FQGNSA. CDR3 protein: CASSPPGGKEAFF. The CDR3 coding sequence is TGTGCCAGCAGCCCTCCGGGGGGAAAAGAAGCTTTCTTT.

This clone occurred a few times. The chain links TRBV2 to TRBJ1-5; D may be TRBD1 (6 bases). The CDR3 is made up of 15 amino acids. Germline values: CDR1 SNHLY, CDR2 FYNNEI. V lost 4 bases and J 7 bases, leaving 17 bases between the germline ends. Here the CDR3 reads CASSALAGEDQPQHF. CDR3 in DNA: TGTGCCAGCAGTGCCCTAGCAGGGGAGGACCAGCCCCAGCATTTT.

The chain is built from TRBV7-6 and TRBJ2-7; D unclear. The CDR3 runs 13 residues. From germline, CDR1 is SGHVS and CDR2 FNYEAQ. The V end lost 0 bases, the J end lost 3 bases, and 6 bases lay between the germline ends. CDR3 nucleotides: TGTGCCAGCAGCTTAGCGGGCAGCTACGAGCAGTACTTC. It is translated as CASSLAGSYEQYF.

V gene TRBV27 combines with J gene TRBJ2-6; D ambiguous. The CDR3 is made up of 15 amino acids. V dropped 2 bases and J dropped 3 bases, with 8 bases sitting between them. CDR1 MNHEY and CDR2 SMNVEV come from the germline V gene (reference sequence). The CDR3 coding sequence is TGTGCCAGCAGTTTAAGATCGAGTGGGGCCAACGTCCTGACTTTC. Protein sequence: CASSLRSSGANVLTF.

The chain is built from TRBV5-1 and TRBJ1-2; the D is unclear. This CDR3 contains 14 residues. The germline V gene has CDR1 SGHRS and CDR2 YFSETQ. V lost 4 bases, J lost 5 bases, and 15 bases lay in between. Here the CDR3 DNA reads TGCGCCAGCAGCCTGTCGGACCCCATTTATGGCTACACCTTC. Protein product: CASSLSDPIYGYTF.

This chain's CDR3 is CASSLGQGGKLFF. CDR3 DNA: TGTGCCAGCAGCTTAGGACAGGGGGGAAAACTGTTTTTT. The chain carries TRBV11-2 and TRBJ1-4; 9 nucleotides match TRBD1. The CDR3 sequence is 13 residues long. CDR1 is SGHAT, CDR2 FQNNGV, per germline. Germline trimming cut 1 base from V and 10 bases from J; bases unmatched to any gene: 1.

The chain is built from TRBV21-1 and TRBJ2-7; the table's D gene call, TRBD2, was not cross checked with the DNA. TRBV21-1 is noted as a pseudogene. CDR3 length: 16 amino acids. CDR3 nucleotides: TGTGCCAGCAGCACACCGACTAGCGGGAGCTCCTACGAGCAGTACTTC. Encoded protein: CASSTPTSGSSYEQYF.

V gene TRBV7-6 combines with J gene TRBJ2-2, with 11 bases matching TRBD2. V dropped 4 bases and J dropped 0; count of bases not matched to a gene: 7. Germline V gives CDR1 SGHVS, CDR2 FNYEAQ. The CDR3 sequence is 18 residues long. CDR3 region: CASSSTSGRVTNTGELFF. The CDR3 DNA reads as TGTGCCAGCAGCTCTACTAGCGGGAGAGTAACGAACACCGGGGAGCTGTTTTTT.